What follows are 17 T cell receptor beta chains derived from one specimen sequenced in a study of T cells after yellow fever vaccination (dated by TCRdb to the late 2010s). Libraries were prepared through 5' RACE. For sequencing, an Illumina NovaSeq 6000 was employed. Using fastp at Q25 and MiXCR, TCRdb reprocessed the public reads and kept productive beta chains. Here each entry gathers all rows of one CDR3 protein and keeps the most common genes and DNA. The sample table shows approximately 300,000 distinct CDR3 sequences, and 9.5% to 12% are seen once. The ten largest clonotypes hold less than 3.5% of the sample. The treatment or condition tag for this specimen amounts to: live attenuated yellow fever vaccine strain. The source was CD4+ T cells sorted from PBMCs, collected 45 days after the yellow fever booster vaccination. These receptors were collected from a man younger than 35 who received the YFV17D yellow fever vaccine.

V usage is TRBV28 and J usage is TRBJ2-7; 11 bases agree with TRBD1. Germline CDR1 and CDR2: MDHEN and SYDVKM. This CDR3 is built from 15 residues. Germline trimming cut 4 bases from V and 5 bases from J; bases unmatched to any gene: 7. Here the CDR3 reads CASSSPGQGEHEQYV. The CDR3, as DNA: TGTGCCAGCAGTTCCCCGGGACAGGGGGAACACGAGCAGTACGTC.

The chain is built from TRBV7-2 and TRBJ1-4; tentatively, D is TRBD1 (6 bases). Germline CDR1 SGHTA, CDR2 FQGNSA. V lost 4 bases and J lost 4, with 10 bases in between. The CDR3 runs 14 residues. CDR3 nucleotide sequence: TGTGCCAGCAGCTCCAGGGGATTTAATGAAAAACTGTTTTTT. Encoded protein: CASSSRGFNEKLFF.

This chain joins TRBV5-1 and TRBJ2-5; D perhaps matches TRBD2 (6 bases). CDR1 and CDR2 (germline): SGHRS, YFSETQ. This CDR3 has 14 residues. V lost 5 bases, J lost 3 bases, and 14 bases lay in between. The CDR3 is CASRTTGGKETQYF. CDR3 nucleotides: TGCGCCAGCAGAACTACCGGGGGTAAAGAGACCCAGTACTTC.

The genes are TRBV7-3 and TRBJ2-6; TRBD1 aligns across 8 bases. This CDR3 is built from 18 residues. Looked up from germline, CDR1 is SGHTA and CDR2 is FQGTGA. The J segment lost 2 bases and the V segment lost 5 bases, leaving 11 bases of the junction unmatched. CDR3 coding DNA: TGTGCCAGCAGCAAACGGCCCAGGGGGCAAGCTGGGGCCAACGTCCTGACTTTC. Amino acids: CASSKRPRGQAGANVLTF.

This clonotype has a handful of counts. The chain has TRBV7-2 and TRBJ2-3, with D hard to call. The CDR3 contains 15 residues. The V end was cut by 0 bases, the J end by 5 bases, with 12 bases between. Germline V gene sequence: CDR1 SGHTA, CDR2 FQGNSA. The CDR3 spells CASSLAGPTGDTQYF. For the CDR3, the DNA is TGTGCCAGCAGCTTAGCAGGCCCGACTGGAGATACGCAGTATTTT.

This chain connects TRBV4-1 to TRBJ2-3; TRBD2 agrees at 7 bases. With 0 bases clipped from V and 6 bases from J, the junction kept 12 bases outside the gene matches. Germline assignment: CDR1 MGHRA and CDR2 YSYEKL. The CDR3 has 17 amino acids. In nucleotides, the CDR3 is TGCGCCAGCAGCCAAGACCTACGGACTAGATATGCGGATACGCAGTATTTT. The encoded protein is CASSQDLRTRYADTQYF.

The table lists this clonotype with many counts. This rearrangement joins TRBV5-1 to TRBJ2-3; TRBD1 is a possible D gene (6 bases). Germline CDR1 is SGHRS and CDR2 is YFSETQ. The CDR3 consists of 15 residues. Deletions cut 7 bases from V and 6 bases from J, with 21 bases between. CDR3 sequence (DNA): TGCGCCAGCGGCACGACCACAGGGCCCGGGGATACGCAGTATTTT. Its protein product is CASGTTTGPGDTQYF.

The gene calls are TRBV23-1 and TRBJ2-4; tentatively, D is TRBD2 (7 bases). TRBV23-1 is reported as an ORF; its role is uncertain. V was pared by 7 bases and J by 3 bases, with 16 bases between. CDR3 size: 15 residues. The CDR3 reads CASTLGGHGKNIQYF. The CDR3 DNA reads TGCGCCAGCACCCTCGGGGGGCACGGCAAAAACATTCAGTACTTC.

The CDR3 DNA reads TGTGCCAGCAGTTTATATTCGCTAGCAGATAGCACAGATACGCAGTATTTT. Translating gives CASSLYSLADSTDTQYF. The genes are TRBV28 and TRBJ2-3; weak D call: TRBD2 (5 bases). Trimming removed 1 base from V and 0 bases from J, with 14 bases in between. Germline V CDR1 and CDR2: MDHEN, SYDVKM. There are 17 residues in the CDR3.

The chain combines TRBV4-2 with TRBJ1-6; no reliable D call. The V end lost 0 bases, the J end lost 11 bases, and 11 bases lay between the germline ends. CDR1 and CDR2 (germline): LGHNA, YNFKEQ. This CDR3 comprises 14 residues. Here the CDR3 DNA reads TGTGCCAGCAGCCAAGATCTCATGGGGACACCCCTCCACTTT. It yields the protein CASSQDLMGTPLHF.

This clonotype occurred a few times. V gene TRBV5-6 combines with J gene TRBJ2-6, with 10 positions matching TRBD1. The CDR3 sequence is 16 residues long. Per germline, CDR1 SGHDT and CDR2 YYEEEE. The V gene end was trimmed by 4 bases and the J gene end by 7 bases; junction bases not matched to a gene: 8. The CDR3 nucleotides are TGTGCCAGCAGCACGACAGGGGGCGGTGGAGCCAACGTCCTGACTTTC. Amino acids: CASSTTGGGGANVLTF.

This clonotype has at least ten counts. The chain joins TRBV11-2 to TRBJ1-1, with D uncertain. The CDR3 consists of 13 residues. The germline V and J ends were trimmed by 5 bases and 0 bases, with 7 bases remaining between them. Germline CDR1 is SGHAT and CDR2 is FQNNGV. This CDR3 is CASSQSLNTEAFF. The CDR3 DNA is TGTGCCAGCAGCCAGTCCCTGAACACTGAAGCTTTCTTT.

This rearrangement joins TRBV30 to TRBJ2-5, with D possibly being TRBD1 (6 bases). Germline CDR1 GTSNPN, CDR2 SVGIG (reference sequence). The V and J ends lost 0 bases and 4 bases respectively, with 12 bases between them. CDR3 length equals 14 residues. CDR3: CAWSVVRGGETQYF. CDR3 in DNA: TGTGCCTGGAGTGTGGTCAGGGGCGGAGAGACCCAGTACTTC.

The table lists this clonotype with many counts. This rearrangement joins TRBV4-3 to TRBJ1-5; 8 bases line up with TRBD1. V lost 1 base and J lost 7; bases outside the gene matches: 6. The CDR3 totals 15 residues. CDR1 is LGHNA and CDR2 is YSLEER in the germline V gene. The CDR3 region is CASSQGTGSGQPQHF. In DNA, the CDR3 is TGCGCCAGCAGCCAAGGGACAGGGAGCGGGCAGCCCCAGCATTTT.

Only a few counts were recorded for this clonotype. The rearrangement uses TRBV28 and TRBJ1-1; 7 bases match TRBD1. The CDR3 runs 17 residues. With 6 bases clipped from V and 4 bases from J, the junction kept 17 bases outside the gene matches. Looked up from germline, CDR1 is MDHEN and CDR2 is SYDVKM. The CDR3 sequence is CASRSTRQGDSGTEAFF. The CDR3 coding sequence is TGTGCCAGCAGATCAACTCGACAGGGAGATTCGGGCACTGAAGCTTTCTTT.

The rearrangement uses TRBV14 and TRBJ1-2; a possible D gene is TRBD1 (6 bases). V was cut by 0 bases and J by 7 bases, with 12 bases left in between. Germline V lookup: CDR1 SGHDN, CDR2 FVKESK. This CDR3 contains 14 residues. Here the CDR3 reads CASSQDWGLRGYTF. CDR3 bases: TGTGCCAGCAGCCAAGACTGGGGGCTGCGTGGCTACACCTTC.

The rearrangement uses TRBV19 and TRBJ1-4, with D tentatively TRBD1 (5 bases). CDR1 LNHDA and CDR2 SQIVND come from the germline V gene (reference sequence). The CDR3 totals 14 residues. Trimming shortened V by 8 bases and J by 0 bases, and 10 bases separated the two germline ends. CDR3 residues: CASGGTATNEKLFF. The CDR3 bases are TGTGCCAGTGGCGGGACTGCAACTAATGAAAAACTGTTTTTT.